The T cell receptor beta chain described here comes from a study of blood T cell repertoires in COVID-19. The junction had 2 bases not matched to a gene; V was cut back by 1 base and J by 8 bases. The CDR3 is made up of 12 amino acids. Germline V gene data show CDR1 as GTSNPN and CDR2 as SVGIG (reference sequence). Generated by immunoSEQ multiplex PCR, the TCRdb table keeps only in-frame clones and is missing some. The profile covers about 170,000 clones, with 70% to 90% appearing a single time and around 7.6% taken by the ten largest. This clone was counted a few times. The chain recombines TRBV30 with TRBJ1-2; 9 nucleotides align to TRBD1. Sequenced input: peripheral blood. The sequence came from a man aged 35 to 55 who had recovered from COVID-19. The CDR3 is CAWSGDRDGYTF. CDR3 nucleotide sequence: TGTGCCTGGAGTGGGGACAGGGACGGCTACACCTTC.